This TCR beta chain is drawn from a study of blood T cell repertoires in COVID-19. About the research overall: From the United States, Italy and Spain came samples of acute and convalescent COVID-19. From T cells, B-cell-depleted T cells, or PBMCs came the material, which was cDNA or gDNA.

Per the study methods: For nucleated cells, counts were estimated from reference gene primer amplification. Clones were sequenced by immunoSEQ multiplex PCR, and TCRdb holds only the in-frame ones, with some missing. D and trimming come from the DNA, and the V and J calls and clone size come from that table. This sample has some 110,000 clones; approximately 85% occur once, and the top ten carry 5% to 6.5%. V was trimmed by 3 bases and J by 8 bases, leaving 20 bases between them. The CDR3 has 15 residues. Looked up from germline, CDR1 is SGHNT and CDR2 is YYREEE (reference sequence). V is TRBV5-4 and J is TRBJ1-2, with a possible D match to TRBD1 (5 bases). Sequenced material: peripheral blood. The sequence was obtained from a human donor in a cohort sampled during active COVID-19. In DNA, the CDR3 is TGTGCCAGCAGCTCTACGGGACTCACAGGCTGGGGCTACACCTTC. It encodes CASSSTGLTGWGYTF.